These T cell receptor beta chains were read from a single sample in a study of cytomegalovirus exposure and HLA in healthy donors. The table came from immunoSEQ multiplex PCR; TCRdb's copy has only in-frame clones and leaves some out. This sample has about 200,000 clones, with 81% found just once. Sequencing was done on a sample of PBMCs. These TCRs come from a woman in her 30s in good health and CMV-seronegative. The CDR3 runs from the conserved cysteine through the conserved F or W. D genes are given only for firm matches. Some rows have no size entry. The others give once, few or many, or a class for an expanded clone.

d_gene	v_gene	abundance	j_gene	CDR3aa	CDR3nt
-	TRBV11-2	once	TRBJ2-3	CASSQRRGDTQYF	TGTGCCAGCAGCCAACGCAGAGGAGATACGCAGTATTTT
TRBD1	TRBV5-1	-	TRBJ2-7	CASSLLWTGGLNSYEQYF	TGCGCCAGCAGCTTATTATGGACAGGGGGCCTCAACTCCTACGAGCAGTACTTC
-	TRBV7-7	-	TRBJ2-3	CASSLNTGATQYF	TGTGCCAGCAGCTTAAATACAGGAGCTACGCAGTATTTT
-	TRBV30	-	TRBJ1-1	CAWNLLANTEAFF	TGTGCCTGGAACCTCCTAGCGAACACTGAAGCTTTCTTT
-	TRBV9	-	TRBJ2-5	CASSVEGLYQETQYF	TGTGCCAGCAGCGTAGAGGGGCTGTACCAAGAGACCCAGTACTTC
-	TRBV7-8	-	TRBJ1-5	CASSLEDGNPWHYSNQPQHF	TGTGCCAGCAGCTTAGAAGACGGAAACCCTTGGCACTATAGCAATCAGCCCCAGCATTTT
TRBD2	TRBV7-2	-	TRBJ2-2	CASTTGLVITRELFF	TGTGCCAGCACCACGGGACTAGTCATCACCCGGGAGCTGTTTTTT
-	TRBV30	few	TRBJ1-2	CAWTGYYGYTF	TGTGCCTGGACAGGGTACTATGGCTACACCTTC
TRBD1	TRBV4-1	-	TRBJ1-2	CASSQEGQGAIYGYTF	TGCGCCAGCAGCCAAGAGGGACAGGGGGCAATCTATGGCTACACCTTC
TRBD1	TRBV6-1	-	TRBJ1-5	CASSPGTGLNQPQHF	TGTGCCAGCAGCCCCGGGACAGGGCTCAATCAGCCCCAGCATTTT
-	TRBV6-5	-	TRBJ1-3	CASRIQGGNTIYF	TGTGCCAGCCGGATACAGGGAGGAAACACCATATATTTT
-	TRBV9	-	TRBJ1-1	CASSPGAGQGSTEAFF	TGTGCCAGCAGCCCAGGGGCCGGGCAGGGGAGCACTGAAGCTTTCTTT